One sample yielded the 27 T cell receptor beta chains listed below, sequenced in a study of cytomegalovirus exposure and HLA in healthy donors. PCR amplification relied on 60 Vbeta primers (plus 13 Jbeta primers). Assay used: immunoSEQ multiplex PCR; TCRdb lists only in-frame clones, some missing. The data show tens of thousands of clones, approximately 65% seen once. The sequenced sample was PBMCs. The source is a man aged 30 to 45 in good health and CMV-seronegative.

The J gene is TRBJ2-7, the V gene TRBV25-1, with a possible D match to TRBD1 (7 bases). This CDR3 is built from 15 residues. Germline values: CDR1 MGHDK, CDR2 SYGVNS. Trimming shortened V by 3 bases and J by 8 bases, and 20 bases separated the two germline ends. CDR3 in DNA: TGTGCCAGCAGTGAGCGGGACAGCCCCTTACGCCAGCAGTACTTC. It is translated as CASSERDSPLRQQYF.

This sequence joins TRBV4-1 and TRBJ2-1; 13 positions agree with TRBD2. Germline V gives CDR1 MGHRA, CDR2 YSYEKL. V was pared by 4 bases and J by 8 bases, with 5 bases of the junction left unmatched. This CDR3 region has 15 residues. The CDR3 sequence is CASSPSGLAGDEQFF. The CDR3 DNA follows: TGCGCCAGCAGCCCAAGCGGACTAGCGGGAGATGAGCAGTTCTTC.

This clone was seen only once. The CDR3 coding sequence is TGTGCCACCAGCAGAGTGGGGCCACATCAGCCCCAGCATTTT. Encoded protein: CATSRVGPHQPQHF. This rearrangement joins TRBV15 to TRBJ1-5; possible D gene TRBD1, 5 bases. V gave up 1 base and J gave up 5 bases, with 9 bases separating them. Germline values: CDR1 LNHNV, CDR2 YYDKDF (reference sequence). CDR3 length: 14 amino acids.

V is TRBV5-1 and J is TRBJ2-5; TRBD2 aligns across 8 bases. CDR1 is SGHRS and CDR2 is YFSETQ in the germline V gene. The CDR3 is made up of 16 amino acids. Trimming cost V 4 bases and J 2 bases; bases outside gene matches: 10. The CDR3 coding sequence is TGCGCCAGCAGCCCACGGGAGGGTAGCGGACAAGAGACCCAGTACTTC. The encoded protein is CASSPREGSGQETQYF.

The CDR3 sequence: CASRRQGGDAGELFF. For the CDR3, the DNA is TGTGCCAGCAGAAGGCAGGGCGGTGATGCCGGGGAGCTGTTTTTT. The chain combines TRBV2 with TRBJ2-2, with D tentatively TRBD1 (5 bases). Trimming removed 6 bases at V and 6 bases at J, with 17 bases between. The CDR3 consists of 15 residues. Germline CDR1 is SNHLY and CDR2 is FYNNEI.

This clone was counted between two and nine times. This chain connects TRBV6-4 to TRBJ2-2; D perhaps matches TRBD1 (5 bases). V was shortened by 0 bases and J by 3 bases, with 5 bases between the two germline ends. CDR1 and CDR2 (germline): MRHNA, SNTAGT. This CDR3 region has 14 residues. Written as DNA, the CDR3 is TGTGCCAGCAGTGACTCAGGGGACACCGGGGAGCTGTTTTTT. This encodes CASSDSGDTGELFF.

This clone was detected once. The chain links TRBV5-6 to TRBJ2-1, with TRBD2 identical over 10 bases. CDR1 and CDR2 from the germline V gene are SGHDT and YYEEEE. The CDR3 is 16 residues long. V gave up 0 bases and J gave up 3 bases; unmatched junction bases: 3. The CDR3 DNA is TGTGCCAGCAGCTTGGAGCTAGCGGGAGTCTACAATGAGCAGTTCTTC. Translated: CASSLELAGVYNEQFF.

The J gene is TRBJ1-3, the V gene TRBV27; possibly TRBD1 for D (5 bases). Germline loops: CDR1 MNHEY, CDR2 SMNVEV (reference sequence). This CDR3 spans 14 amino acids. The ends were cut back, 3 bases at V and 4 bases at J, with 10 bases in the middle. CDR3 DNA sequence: TGTGCCAGCAGTTTGCGGGGGTTCGGAAACACCATATATTTT. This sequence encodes CASSLRGFGNTIYF.

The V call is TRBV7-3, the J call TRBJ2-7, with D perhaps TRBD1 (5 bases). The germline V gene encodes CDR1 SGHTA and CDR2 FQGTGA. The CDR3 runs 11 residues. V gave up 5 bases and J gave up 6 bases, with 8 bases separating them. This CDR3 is CASSLGVEQYF. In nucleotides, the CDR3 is TGTGCCAGCAGCCTAGGGGTCGAGCAGTACTTC.

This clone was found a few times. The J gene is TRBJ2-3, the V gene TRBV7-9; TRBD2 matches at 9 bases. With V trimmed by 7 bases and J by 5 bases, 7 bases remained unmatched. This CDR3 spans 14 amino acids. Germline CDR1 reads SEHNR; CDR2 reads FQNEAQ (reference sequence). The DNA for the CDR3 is TGTGCCAGCACCCTAGCGGGGCGATTAGATACGCAGTATTTT. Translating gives CASTLAGRLDTQYF.

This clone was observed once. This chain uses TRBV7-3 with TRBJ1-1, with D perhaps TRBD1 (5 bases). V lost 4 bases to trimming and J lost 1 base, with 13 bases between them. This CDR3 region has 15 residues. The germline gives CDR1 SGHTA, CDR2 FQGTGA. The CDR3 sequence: CASSSNVGGNTEAFF. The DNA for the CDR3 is TGTGCCAGCAGCTCAAACGTCGGGGGGAACACTGAAGCTTTCTTT.

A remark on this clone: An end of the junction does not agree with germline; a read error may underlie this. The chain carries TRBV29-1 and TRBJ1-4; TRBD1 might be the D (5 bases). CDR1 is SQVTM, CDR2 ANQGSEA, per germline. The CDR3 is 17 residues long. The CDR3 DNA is TGCGGCGTTGTAATCATAGGCAGGGAAGCAACTAATGAAAAACTGTTTTTT. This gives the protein CGVVIIGREATNEKLFF. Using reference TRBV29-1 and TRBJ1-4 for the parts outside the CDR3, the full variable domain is SAVISQKPSRDICQRGTSLTIQCQVDSQVTMMFWYRQQPGQSLTLIATANQGSEATYESGFVIDKFPISRPNLTFSTLTVSNMSPEDSSIYLCGVVIIGREATNEKLFFGSGTQLSVL.

CDR3 bases: TGTGCCAGCAGCGTAGAAGCGGGAGGGGGTACCGGGGAGCTGTTTTTT. Its translation: CASSVEAGGGTGELFF. The chain combines TRBV9 with TRBJ2-2; 10 positions match TRBD2. The germline gives CDR1 SGDLS, CDR2 YYNGEE. V was clipped by 0 bases and J by 5 bases; unmatched bases: 4. CDR3 length: 16 amino acids. Based on the CDR3 plus reference TRBV9 and TRBJ2-2, the full variable domain is DSGVTQTPKHLITATGQRVTLRCSPRSGDLSVYWYQQSLDQGLQFLIQYYNGEERAKGNILERFSAQQFPDLHSELNLSSLELGDSALYFCASSVEAGGGTGELFFGEGSRLTVL.

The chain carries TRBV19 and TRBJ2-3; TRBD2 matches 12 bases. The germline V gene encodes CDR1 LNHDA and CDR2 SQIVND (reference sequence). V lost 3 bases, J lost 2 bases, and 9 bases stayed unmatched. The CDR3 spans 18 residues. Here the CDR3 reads CASSMQLTSGGITDTQYF. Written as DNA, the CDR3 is TGTGCCAGTAGTATGCAGCTAACTAGCGGGGGGATCACAGATACGCAGTATTTT.

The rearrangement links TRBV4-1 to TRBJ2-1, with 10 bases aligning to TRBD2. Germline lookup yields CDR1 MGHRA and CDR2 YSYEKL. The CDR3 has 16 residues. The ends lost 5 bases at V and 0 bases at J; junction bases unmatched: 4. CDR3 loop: CASSLRLAGSYNEQFF. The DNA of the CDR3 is TGCGCCAGCAGCTTGCGACTAGCGGGCTCCTACAATGAGCAGTTCTTC.

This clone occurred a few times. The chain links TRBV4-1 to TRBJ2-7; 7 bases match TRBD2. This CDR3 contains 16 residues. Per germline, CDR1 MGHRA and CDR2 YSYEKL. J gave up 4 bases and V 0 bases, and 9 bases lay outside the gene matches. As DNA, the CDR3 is TGCGCCAGCAGCCAAGATGGCGAGCGGGAATTGTACGAGCAGTACTTC. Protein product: CASSQDGERELYEQYF.

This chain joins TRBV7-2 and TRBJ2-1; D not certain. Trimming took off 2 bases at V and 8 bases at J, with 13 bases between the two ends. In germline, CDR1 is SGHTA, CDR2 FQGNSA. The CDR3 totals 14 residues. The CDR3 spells CASSLSSGLDEQFF. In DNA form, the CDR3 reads TGTGCCAGCAGCTTAAGTTCTGGCCTCGATGAGCAGTTCTTC.

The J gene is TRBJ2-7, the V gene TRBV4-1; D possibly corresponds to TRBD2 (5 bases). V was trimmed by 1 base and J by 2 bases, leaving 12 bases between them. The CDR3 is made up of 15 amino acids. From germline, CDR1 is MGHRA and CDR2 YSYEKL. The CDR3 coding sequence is TGCGCCAGCAGCCAAGGACTGGTCGGGGCCTACGAGCAGTACTTC. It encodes CASSQGLVGAYEQYF.

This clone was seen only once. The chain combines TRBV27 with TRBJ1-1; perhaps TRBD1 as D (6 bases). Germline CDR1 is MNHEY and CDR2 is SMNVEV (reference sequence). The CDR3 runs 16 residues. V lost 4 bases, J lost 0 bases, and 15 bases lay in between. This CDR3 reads CASSSYRTVMNTEAFF. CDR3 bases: TGTGCCAGCAGTTCCTACCGGACAGTAATGAACACTGAAGCTTTCTTT.

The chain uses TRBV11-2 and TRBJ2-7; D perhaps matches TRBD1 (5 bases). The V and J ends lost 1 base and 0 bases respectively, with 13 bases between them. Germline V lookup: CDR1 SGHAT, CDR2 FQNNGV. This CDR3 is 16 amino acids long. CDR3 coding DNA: TGTGCCAGCAGCTTAGCTGGGGCCAGGGCCTCCTACGAGCAGTACTTC. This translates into CASSLAGARASYEQYF.

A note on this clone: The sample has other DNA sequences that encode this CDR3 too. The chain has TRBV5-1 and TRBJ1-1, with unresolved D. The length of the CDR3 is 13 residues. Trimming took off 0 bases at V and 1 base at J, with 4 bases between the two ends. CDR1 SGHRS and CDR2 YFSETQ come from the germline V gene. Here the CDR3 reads CASSLGANTEAFF. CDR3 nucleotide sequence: TGCGCCAGCAGCTTGGGGGCGAACACTGAAGCTTTCTTT.

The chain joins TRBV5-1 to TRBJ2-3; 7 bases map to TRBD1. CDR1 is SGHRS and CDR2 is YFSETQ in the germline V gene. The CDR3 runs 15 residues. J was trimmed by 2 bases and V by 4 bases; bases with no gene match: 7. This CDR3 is CASSTPGTVTDTQYF. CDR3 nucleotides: TGCGCCAGCAGCACTCCCGGGACAGTCACAGATACGCAGTATTTT.

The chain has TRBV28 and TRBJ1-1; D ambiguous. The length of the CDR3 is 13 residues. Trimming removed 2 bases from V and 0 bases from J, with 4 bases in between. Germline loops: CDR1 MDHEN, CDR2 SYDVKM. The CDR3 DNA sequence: TGTGCCAGCAGTTTACACATGAACACTGAAGCTTTCTTT. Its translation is CASSLHMNTEAFF.

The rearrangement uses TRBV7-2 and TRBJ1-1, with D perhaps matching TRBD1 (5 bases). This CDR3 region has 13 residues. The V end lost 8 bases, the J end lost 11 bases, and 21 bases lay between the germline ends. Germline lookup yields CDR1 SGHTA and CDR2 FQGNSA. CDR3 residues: CASAWGVTAGAFF. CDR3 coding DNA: TGTGCCAGCGCCTGGGGGGTGACAGCAGGGGCTTTCTTT.

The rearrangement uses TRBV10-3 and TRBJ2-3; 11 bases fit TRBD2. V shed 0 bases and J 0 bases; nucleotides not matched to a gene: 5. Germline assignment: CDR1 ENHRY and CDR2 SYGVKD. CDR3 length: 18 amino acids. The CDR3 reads CAISESLAGGASTDTQYF. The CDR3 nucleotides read TGTGCCATCAGTGAGTCGCTAGCGGGGGGTGCTAGCACAGATACGCAGTATTTT.

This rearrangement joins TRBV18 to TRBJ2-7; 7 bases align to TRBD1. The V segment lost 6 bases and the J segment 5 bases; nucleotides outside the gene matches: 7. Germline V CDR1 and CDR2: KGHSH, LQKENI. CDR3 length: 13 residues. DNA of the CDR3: TGTGCCAGCTCCCCGGACAGGTCGGACGAGCAGTACTTC. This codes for CASSPDRSDEQYF. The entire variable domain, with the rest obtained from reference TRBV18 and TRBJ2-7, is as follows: NAGVMQNPRHLVRRRGQEARLRCSPMKGHSHVYWYRQLPEEGLKFMVYLQKENIIDESGMPKERFSAEFPKEGPSILRIQQVVRGDSAAYFCASSPDRSDEQYFGPGTRLTVT.

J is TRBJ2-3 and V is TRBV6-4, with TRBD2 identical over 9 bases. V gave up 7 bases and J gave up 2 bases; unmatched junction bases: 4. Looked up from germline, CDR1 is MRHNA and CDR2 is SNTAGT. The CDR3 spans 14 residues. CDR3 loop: CASKQRGDTDTQYF. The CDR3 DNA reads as TGTGCCAGCAAGCAGCGGGGGGACACAGATACGCAGTATTTT.